This T cell receptor beta chain was captured by sequencing in a study of cytomegalovirus exposure and HLA in healthy donors. CDR3 length: 15 residues. Germline loops: CDR1 SGHAT, CDR2 FQNNGV. V dropped 5 bases and J dropped 1 base, with 12 bases sitting between them. Primers for the PCR totalled 60 Vbeta and 13 Jbeta. Here immunoSEQ multiplex PCR was the method, and the copy in TCRdb shows in-frame clones only, minus some. In the table there are about 120,000 clones, about four fifths of which are singletons. The receptor was derived from a middle-aged woman in good health and CMV-seropositive. The rearrangement links TRBV11-2 to TRBJ2-1; maybe TRBD2 (6 bases). The sequenced sample consisted of PBMCs. CDR3 region: CASSQSGSSYNEQFF. The CDR3 DNA follows: TGTGCCAGCAGCCAGAGCGGGTCTTCCTACAATGAGCAGTTCTTC.